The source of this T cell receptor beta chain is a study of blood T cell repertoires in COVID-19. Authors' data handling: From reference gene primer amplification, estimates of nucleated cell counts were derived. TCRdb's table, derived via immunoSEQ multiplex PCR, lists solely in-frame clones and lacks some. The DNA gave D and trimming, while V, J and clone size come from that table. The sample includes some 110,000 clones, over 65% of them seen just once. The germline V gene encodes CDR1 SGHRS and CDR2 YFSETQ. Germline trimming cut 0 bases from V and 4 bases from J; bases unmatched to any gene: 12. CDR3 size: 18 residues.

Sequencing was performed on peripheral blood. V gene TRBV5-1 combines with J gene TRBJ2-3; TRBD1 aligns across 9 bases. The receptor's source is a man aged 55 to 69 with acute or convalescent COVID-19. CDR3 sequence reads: CASSLVGRDRDPPDTQYF. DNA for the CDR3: TGCGCCAGCAGCTTGGTGGGGAGGGACAGGGATCCGCCAGATACGCAGTATTTT.